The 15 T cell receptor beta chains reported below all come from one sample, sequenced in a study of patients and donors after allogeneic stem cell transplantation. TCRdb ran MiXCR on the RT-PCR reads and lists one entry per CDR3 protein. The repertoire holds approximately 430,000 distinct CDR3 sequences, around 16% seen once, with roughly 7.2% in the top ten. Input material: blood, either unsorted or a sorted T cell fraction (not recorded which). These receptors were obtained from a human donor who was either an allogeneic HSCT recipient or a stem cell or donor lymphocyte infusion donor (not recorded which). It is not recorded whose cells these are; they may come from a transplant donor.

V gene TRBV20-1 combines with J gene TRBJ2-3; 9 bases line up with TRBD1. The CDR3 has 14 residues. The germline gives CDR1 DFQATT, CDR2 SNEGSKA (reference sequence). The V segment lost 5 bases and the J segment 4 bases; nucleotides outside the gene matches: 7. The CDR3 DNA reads TGCAGTGCTGGAGGACAGGGGAGGGCAGATACGCAGTATTTT. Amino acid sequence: CSAGGQGRADTQYF.

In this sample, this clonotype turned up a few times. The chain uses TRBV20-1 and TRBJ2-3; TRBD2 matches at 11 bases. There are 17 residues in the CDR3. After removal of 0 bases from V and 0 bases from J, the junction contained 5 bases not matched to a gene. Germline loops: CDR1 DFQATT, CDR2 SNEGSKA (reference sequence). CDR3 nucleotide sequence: TGCAGTGCTAGAGAAGCGGGGACTAGCGGTAGCACAGATACGCAGTATTTT. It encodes CSAREAGTSGSTDTQYF.

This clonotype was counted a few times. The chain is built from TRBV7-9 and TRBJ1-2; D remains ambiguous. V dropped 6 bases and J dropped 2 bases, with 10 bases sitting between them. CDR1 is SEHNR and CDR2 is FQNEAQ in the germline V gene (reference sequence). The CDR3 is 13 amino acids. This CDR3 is CASRKTGNYGYTF. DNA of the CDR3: TGTGCCAGCAGAAAAACGGGGAACTATGGCTACACCTTC.

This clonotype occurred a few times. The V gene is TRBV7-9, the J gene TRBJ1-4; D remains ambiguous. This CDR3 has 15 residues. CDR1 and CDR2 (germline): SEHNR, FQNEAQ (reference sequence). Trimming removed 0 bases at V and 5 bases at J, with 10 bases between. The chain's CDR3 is CASSLARQANEKLFF. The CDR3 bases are TGTGCCAGCAGCTTAGCGCGGCAAGCCAATGAAAAACTGTTTTTT.

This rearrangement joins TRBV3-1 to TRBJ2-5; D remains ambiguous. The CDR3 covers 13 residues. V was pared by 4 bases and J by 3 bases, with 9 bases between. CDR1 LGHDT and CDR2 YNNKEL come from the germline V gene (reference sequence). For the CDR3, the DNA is TGTGCCAGCAGCCCCGGATCAAAAGAGACCCAGTACTTC. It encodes CASSPGSKETQYF.

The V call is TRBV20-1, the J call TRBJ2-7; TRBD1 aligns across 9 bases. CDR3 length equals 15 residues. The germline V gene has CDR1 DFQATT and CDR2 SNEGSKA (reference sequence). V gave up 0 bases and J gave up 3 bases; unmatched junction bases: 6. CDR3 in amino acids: CSARETGTGLYEQYF. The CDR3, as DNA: TGCAGTGCTAGAGAAACCGGGACAGGGCTCTACGAGCAGTACTTC.

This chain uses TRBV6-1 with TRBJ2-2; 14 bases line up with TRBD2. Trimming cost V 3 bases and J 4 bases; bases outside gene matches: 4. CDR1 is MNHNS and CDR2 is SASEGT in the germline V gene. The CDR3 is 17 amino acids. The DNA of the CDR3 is TGTGCCAGCAGTGAGGGGACTAGCGGGAGCTTCACCGGGGAGCTGTTTTTT. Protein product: CASSEGTSGSFTGELFF.

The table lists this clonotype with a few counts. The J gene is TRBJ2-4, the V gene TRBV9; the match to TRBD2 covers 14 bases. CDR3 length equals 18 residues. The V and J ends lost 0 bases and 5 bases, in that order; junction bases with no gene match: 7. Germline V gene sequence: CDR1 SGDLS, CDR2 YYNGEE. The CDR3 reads CASSVGLAGGPGENIQYF. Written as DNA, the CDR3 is TGTGCCAGCAGCGTAGGACTAGCGGGAGGGCCGGGGGAAAACATTCAGTACTTC.

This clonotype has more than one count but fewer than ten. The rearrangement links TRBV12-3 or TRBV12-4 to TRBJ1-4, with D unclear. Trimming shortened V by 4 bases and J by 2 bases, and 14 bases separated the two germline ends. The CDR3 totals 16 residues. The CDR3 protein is CASSYSLGPTNEKLFF. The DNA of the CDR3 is TGTGCCAGCAGTTACAGTTTAGGACCTACTAATGAAAAACTGTTTTTT.

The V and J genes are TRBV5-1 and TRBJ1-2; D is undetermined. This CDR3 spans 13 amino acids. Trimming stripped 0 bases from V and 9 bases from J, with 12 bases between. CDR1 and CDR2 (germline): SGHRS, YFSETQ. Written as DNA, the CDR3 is TGCGCCAGCAGCTTGGATGGTGAAATGAGCTACACCTTC. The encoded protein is CASSLDGEMSYTF.

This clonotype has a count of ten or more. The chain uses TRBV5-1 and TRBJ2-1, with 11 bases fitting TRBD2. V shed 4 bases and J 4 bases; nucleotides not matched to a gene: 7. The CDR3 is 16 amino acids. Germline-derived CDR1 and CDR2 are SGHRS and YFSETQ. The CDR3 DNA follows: TGCGCCAGCAGCGCGAGGTCTAGCGGGGGGTACAATGAGCAGTTCTTC. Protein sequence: CASSARSSGGYNEQFF.

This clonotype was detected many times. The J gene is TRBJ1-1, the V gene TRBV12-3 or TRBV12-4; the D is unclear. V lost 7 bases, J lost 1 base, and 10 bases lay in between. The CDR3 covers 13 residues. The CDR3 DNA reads TGTGCCAGCATTGTACAGACGAACACTGAAGCTTTCTTT. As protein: CASIVQTNTEAFF.

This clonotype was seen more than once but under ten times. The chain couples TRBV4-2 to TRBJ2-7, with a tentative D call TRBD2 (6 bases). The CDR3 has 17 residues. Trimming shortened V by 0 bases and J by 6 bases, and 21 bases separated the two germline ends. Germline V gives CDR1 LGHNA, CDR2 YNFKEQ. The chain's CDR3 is CASSQEGTTGRPIEQYF. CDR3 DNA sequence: TGTGCCAGCAGCCAAGAAGGGACCACCGGGAGACCGATCGAGCAGTACTTC.

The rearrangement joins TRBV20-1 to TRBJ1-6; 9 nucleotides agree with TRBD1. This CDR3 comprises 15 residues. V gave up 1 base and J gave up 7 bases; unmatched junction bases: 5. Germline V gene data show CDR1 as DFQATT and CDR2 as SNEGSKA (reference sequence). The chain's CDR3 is CSARGGQGKNSPLHF. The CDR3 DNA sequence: TGCAGTGCTAGAGGGGGACAGGGCAAAAATTCACCCCTCCACTTT.

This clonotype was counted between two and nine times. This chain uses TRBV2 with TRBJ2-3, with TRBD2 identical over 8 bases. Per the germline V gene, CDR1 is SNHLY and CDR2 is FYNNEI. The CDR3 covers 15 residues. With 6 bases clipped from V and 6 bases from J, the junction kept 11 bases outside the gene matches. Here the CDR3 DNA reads TGTGCCAGCAGCAACCGGGCGGGAGGAGGGGATACGCAGTATTTT. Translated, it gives CASSNRAGGGDTQYF.